This record looks at one TCR beta chain sequence and its context. The data derive from a study of blood T cell repertoires in COVID-19. Across the study: Both acute and convalescent COVID-19 samples were obtained from the United States, Italy and Spain. T cells, B-cell-depleted T cells, or PBMCs supplied cDNA or gDNA.

Germline V lookup: CDR1 SGHNT, CDR2 YYREEE (reference sequence). There are 15 residues in the CDR3. The V and J ends lost 1 base and 0 bases respectively, with 10 bases between them. Original data processing: Reference gene primer amplification in the assay estimated nucleated cell counts. The protocol was immunoSEQ multiplex PCR, while the TCRdb copy is restricted to in-frame clones and leaves out a portion. V, J and clone size reflect that table, while D and trimming were determined from the DNA. The sample lists 75,000 to 80,000 clones; about 87% were seen once. The sample comprised peripheral blood. The V gene is TRBV5-4, the J gene TRBJ1-2; D is uncertain. The clonotype originates from a human donor in a cohort sampled during active COVID-19. CDR3 sequence reads: CASSLSHTSNYGYTF. The CDR3 coding sequence is TGTGCCAGCAGCTTGTCGCACACCTCTAACTATGGCTACACCTTC.